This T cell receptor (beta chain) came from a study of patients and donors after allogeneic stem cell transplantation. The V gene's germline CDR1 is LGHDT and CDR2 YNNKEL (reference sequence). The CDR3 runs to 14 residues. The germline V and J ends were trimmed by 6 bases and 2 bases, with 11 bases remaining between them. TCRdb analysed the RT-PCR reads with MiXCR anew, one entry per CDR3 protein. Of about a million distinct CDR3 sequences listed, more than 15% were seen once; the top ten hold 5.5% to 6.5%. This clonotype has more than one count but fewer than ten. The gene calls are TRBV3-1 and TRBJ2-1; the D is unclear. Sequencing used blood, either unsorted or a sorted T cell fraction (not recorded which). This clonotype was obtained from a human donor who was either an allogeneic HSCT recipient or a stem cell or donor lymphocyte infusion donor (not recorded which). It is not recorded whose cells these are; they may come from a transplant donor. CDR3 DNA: TGTGCCAGCAGTCGACGTGAAACCTACAATGAGCAGTTCTTC. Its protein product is CASSRRETYNEQFF.